The 29 T cell receptor beta chains below come from one sample, sequenced in a study of blood T cell repertoires in COVID-19. Produced via immunoSEQ multiplex PCR; TCRdb's table is partial and in-frame only. Of some 390,000 clones in the sample, 75% to 90% were seen once. Source material: PBMCs or T cells enriched from blood (not recorded which). The receptor set was obtained from a man younger than 45 who had recovered from COVID-19.

This chain connects TRBV6-5 to TRBJ1-5, with 7 positions matching TRBD1. Germline CDR1 reads MNHEY; CDR2 reads SVGAGI. Unmatched junction bases numbered 4, after V lost 2 bases and J lost 0 bases. The CDR3 is 16 residues long. The CDR3 region has the DNA TGTGCCAGCAGTTACCGGGACAGACTTAGCAATCAGCCCCAGCATTTT. This codes for CASSYRDRLSNQPQHF.

The chain has TRBV14 and TRBJ1-6, with a tentative D call TRBD1 (5 bases). The CDR3 sequence is 16 residues long. V lost 3 bases to trimming and J lost 7 bases, with 16 bases between them. CDR1 is SGHDN, CDR2 FVKESK, per germline. CDR3 sequence: CASSQAYRLGNSPLHF. For the CDR3, the DNA is TGTGCCAGCAGCCAGGCATACAGGCTGGGGAATTCACCCCTCCACTTT.

V and J are TRBV6-5 and TRBJ2-7; TRBD2 aligns across 12 bases. The J segment lost 2 bases and the V segment lost 6 bases, leaving 5 bases of the junction unmatched. The CDR3 consists of 15 residues. Germline values: CDR1 MNHEY, CDR2 SVGAGI. CDR3 in amino acids: CASRTRLAGAYEQYF. As DNA, the CDR3 is TGTGCCAGCAGGACGCGACTAGCGGGGGCCTACGAGCAGTACTTC.

This chain connects TRBV11-2 to TRBJ2-7; the D gene is possibly TRBD1 (5 bases). The ends were cut back, 0 bases at V and 7 bases at J, with 22 bases in the middle. This CDR3 has 17 residues. Looked up from germline, CDR1 is SGHAT and CDR2 is FQNNGV. CDR3 nucleotides: TGTGCCAGCAGCTTAGATCGGGTCAGGGAATTGTTTTGGGAGCAGTACTTC. Its protein product is CASSLDRVRELFWEQYF.

As DNA, the CDR3 is TGCGCCAGCAGCTTGGCTAGCGGGGAGACCCAGTACTTC. Encoded protein: CASSLASGETQYF. J is TRBJ2-5 and V is TRBV5-1; 8 bases align to TRBD2. Germline assignment: CDR1 SGHRS and CDR2 YFSETQ. The CDR3 consists of 13 residues. V was pared by 0 bases and J by 5 bases, with 0 bases of the junction left unmatched.

The chain uses TRBV9 and TRBJ2-2; 8 nucleotides match TRBD1. CDR3 size: 15 residues. The germline V gene has CDR1 SGDLS and CDR2 YYNGEE. V trimming: 0 bases; J trimming: 5 bases; junction bases outside the gene matches: 3. The CDR3 protein is CASSVAGQGTGELFF. The CDR3 nucleotides read TGTGCCAGCAGCGTAGCTGGACAGGGAACCGGGGAGCTGTTTTTT.

This chain joins TRBV6-5 and TRBJ2-2; perhaps TRBD1 as D (6 bases). The CDR3 has 15 residues. V was pared by 5 bases and J by 0 bases, with 10 bases between. Germline assignment: CDR1 MNHEY and CDR2 SVGAGI. The CDR3 protein is CASSHTGSNTGELFF. The CDR3 DNA reads as TGTGCCAGCAGTCATACAGGGTCGAACACCGGGGAGCTGTTTTTT.

The chain carries TRBV10-3 and TRBJ2-7; D is perhaps TRBD2 (7 bases). There are 16 residues in the CDR3. The V end was cut by 4 bases, the J end by 5 bases, with 21 bases between. Germline loops: CDR1 ENHRY, CDR2 SYGVKD. The CDR3 DNA follows: TGTGCCATCAGTGCCCAAGGGGGGGACGTTCGGCACGAGCAGTACTTC. It is translated as CAISAQGGDVRHEQYF.

The chain combines TRBV3-1 (or the pseudogene TRBV3-2) with TRBJ2-1, with 11 bases identical to TRBD2. From germline, CDR1 is LGHDT and CDR2 YNNKEL (reference sequence). The V segment lost 4 bases and the J segment 1 base; nucleotides outside the gene matches: 9. The CDR3 runs 18 residues. The CDR3 DNA is TGTGCCAGCAGCCGAGACCTACTAGCGGGAGAGTCCTACAATGAGCAGTTCTTC. Amino acids: CASSRDLLAGESYNEQFF.

The chain couples TRBV7-8 to TRBJ2-2, with 12 bases aligning to TRBD2. With 5 bases clipped from V and 4 bases from J, the junction kept 5 bases outside the gene matches. CDR1 and CDR2 (germline): SGHVS, FQNEAQ. This CDR3 is 16 amino acids long. The CDR3 DNA is TGTGCCAGCAGCATGACTAGCGGGAGTTTCACCGGGGAGCTGTTTTTT. Residues: CASSMTSGSFTGELFF.

The gene calls are TRBV28 and TRBJ2-7; 12 bases match TRBD2. Germline values: CDR1 MDHEN, CDR2 SYDVKM. There are 14 residues in the CDR3. The ends lost 6 bases at V and 2 bases at J; junction bases unmatched: 2. CDR3 in DNA: TGTGCCAGCAGATGGACTAGCGGGACCTACGAGCAGTACTTC. Its translation: CASRWTSGTYEQYF.

The V call is TRBV28, the J call TRBJ2-7, with TRBD1 matching over 7 bases. The germline V gene has CDR1 MDHEN and CDR2 SYDVKM. The CDR3 extends over 17 amino acids. V lost 3 bases to trimming and J lost 0 bases; unmatched junction nucleotides: 11. The CDR3: CASSFPLLTGHSYEQYF. The CDR3 DNA reads as TGTGCCAGCAGTTTCCCGCTCCTGACAGGGCACTCCTACGAGCAGTACTTC.

The J gene is TRBJ2-7, the V gene TRBV30, with TRBD2 as a possible D gene (5 bases). V lost 2 bases and J 4 bases, leaving 15 bases between the germline ends. This CDR3 is built from 14 residues. Germline V lookup: CDR1 GTSNPN, CDR2 SVGIG (reference sequence). In nucleotides, the CDR3 is TGTGCCTGGAGTATATATCCGGGGAAGTACGAGCAGTACTTC. Residues: CAWSIYPGKYEQYF.

The chain recombines TRBV18 with TRBJ1-6; D unresolved. The CDR3 runs 13 residues. V was shortened by 2 bases and J by 8 bases, with 7 bases between the two germline ends. Per germline, CDR1 KGHSH and CDR2 LQKENI. For the CDR3, the DNA is TGTGCCAGCTCACCAAACGGGGATTCACCCCTCCACTTT. Translation gives CASSPNGDSPLHF.

Only one count was recorded for this clone. This rearrangement joins TRBV3-1 (or the pseudogene TRBV3-2) to TRBJ1-2; maybe TRBD1 (6 bases). CDR3 length: 15 residues. The germline V gene encodes CDR1 LGHDT and CDR2 YNNKEL (reference sequence). Trimming took off 3 bases at V and 7 bases at J, with 18 bases between the two ends. The CDR3 nucleotides read TGTGCCAGCAGCCAGGCCTGGGACACCTTAATTGGCTACACCTTC. Amino acid sequence: CASSQAWDTLIGYTF.

The rearrangement uses TRBV19 and TRBJ2-3; D not certain. The CDR3 consists of 15 residues. Germline loops: CDR1 LNHDA, CDR2 SQIVND (reference sequence). V lost 3 bases and J lost 2, with 12 bases in between. CDR3 bases: TGTGCCAGTAGTATTGGTCCAACTTTCACAGATACGCAGTATTTT. Its translation: CASSIGPTFTDTQYF.

V gene TRBV4-1 combines with J gene TRBJ1-3, with D tentatively TRBD1 (5 bases). This CDR3 has 16 residues. Germline CDR1 MGHRA, CDR2 YSYEKL. The V and J ends lost 0 bases and 2 bases respectively, with 11 bases between them. CDR3 region: CASSQEGGRAGNTIYF. CDR3 in DNA: TGCGCCAGCAGCCAAGAAGGCGGCAGGGCTGGAAACACCATATATTTT.

The chain joins TRBV9 to TRBJ2-5; 7 nucleotides agree with TRBD2. J was trimmed by 3 bases and V by 0 bases; bases with no gene match: 8. Germline V gene lookup returns CDR1 SGDLS and CDR2 YYNGEE. The length of the CDR3 is 16 residues. The CDR3 region has the DNA TGTGCCAGCAGCGTAGGAGGCTCTAGCGGTAAAGAGACCCAGTACTTC. This codes for CASSVGGSSGKETQYF.

This chain uses TRBV21-1 with TRBJ2-2; TRBD2 is taken as the D call from the table, unchecked against the DNA. TRBV21-1 is labeled a pseudogene. CDR3 size: 22 residues. The CDR3 is CASSKKWRWTGLAAANTGELFF. Written as DNA, the CDR3 is TGTGCCAGCAGCAAAAAATGGCGTTGGACGGGACTAGCAGCGGCGAACACCGGGGAGCTGTTTTTT.

The chain links TRBV5-1 to TRBJ1-4; maybe TRBD1 (5 bases). Per germline, CDR1 SGHRS and CDR2 YFSETQ. With 1 base removed from V and 0 bases from J, the gap between germline ends came to 16 bases. The CDR3 is 18 residues long. Here the CDR3 reads CASSLYVTDTATNEKLFF. For the CDR3, the DNA is TGCGCCAGCAGCTTGTATGTGACAGACACCGCAACTAATGAAAAACTGTTTTTT.

The J gene is TRBJ1-2, the V gene TRBV28; 11 bases match TRBD1. Germline V gene sequence: CDR1 MDHEN, CDR2 SYDVKM. The V and J ends lost 7 bases and 8 bases, in that order; junction bases with no gene match: 6. This CDR3 has 13 residues. The CDR3 nucleotides are TGTGCCAGCATAAAGGGACAGGGGGACGGCTACACCTTC. Encoded protein: CASIKGQGDGYTF.

The V and J genes are TRBV30 and TRBJ1-1; TRBD1 is a possible D gene (5 bases). Deletions cut 8 bases from V and 3 bases from J, with 19 bases between. Germline V gene lookup returns CDR1 GTSNPN and CDR2 SVGIG (reference sequence). The CDR3 covers 14 residues. CDR3 DNA sequence: TGTGCCACGGGACTGGGGGTTTTTGACACTGAAGCTTTCTTT. This sequence encodes CATGLGVFDTEAFF.

As to this clone: A junction end diverges from the germline sequence, so it may reflect a read error. The chain carries TRBV18 and TRBJ2-7; TRBD1 matches 8 bases. The germline V gene encodes CDR1 KGHSH and CDR2 LQKENI. The CDR3 spans 15 residues. The CDR3 nucleotides are TGTGCCAGCTCACCCGTGGCAGGGGGCTCCGACGAGCAGTACTTC. This sequence encodes CASSPVAGGSDEQYF.

The V call is TRBV10-3, the J call TRBJ1-1; D call uncertain. CDR1 is ENHRY and CDR2 is SYGVKD in the germline V gene. The V end lost 0 bases, the J end lost 7 bases, and 6 bases lay between the germline ends. The CDR3 is made up of 12 amino acids. The CDR3 coding sequence is TGTGCCATCAGTGAGTCGTCAGGTGAAGCTTTCTTT. Amino acids: CAISESSGEAFF.

The chain couples TRBV7-2 to TRBJ2-1; TRBD1 matches 8 bases. Unmatched junction bases numbered 6, after V lost 0 bases and J lost 8 bases. This CDR3 is 15 amino acids long. CDR1 and CDR2 from the germline V gene are SGHTA and FQGNSA. The CDR3, as DNA: TGTGCCAGCAGCTTAGCGCCGGGACAGGCCTATGAGCAGTTCTTC. It translates to CASSLAPGQAYEQFF.

The rearrangement links TRBV7-2 to TRBJ2-3, with D possibly being TRBD1 (6 bases). The V end lost 2 bases, the J end lost 3 bases, and 21 bases lay between the germline ends. CDR1 is SGHTA, CDR2 FQGNSA, per germline. This CDR3 spans 18 amino acids. CDR3 coding DNA: TGTGCCAGCAGCTTAAGGCCGACAGGCGCGCCACTGACAGATACGCAGTATTTT. Residues: CASSLRPTGAPLTDTQYF.

The chain uses TRBV29-1 and TRBJ1-2; D might be TRBD1 (6 bases). V was pared by 1 base and J by 2 bases, with 14 bases between. Per germline, CDR1 SQVTM and CDR2 ANQGSEA. CDR3 length: 15 amino acids. The CDR3 DNA reads as TGCAGCGTTGAAGTCCCAACAGGGAGCAACTATGGCTACACCTTC. Its translation is CSVEVPTGSNYGYTF.

V is TRBV7-8 and J is TRBJ1-6; TRBD1 is a possible D gene (5 bases). Germline V lookup: CDR1 SGHVS, CDR2 FQNEAQ. The CDR3 spans 15 residues. Trimming cost V 3 bases and J 8 bases, with 14 bases left between them. The CDR3 loop is CASSFTGLSDSPLHF. CDR3 coding DNA: TGTGCCAGCAGCTTTACGGGACTCTCGGATTCACCCCTCCACTTT.

The J gene is TRBJ2-1, the V gene TRBV11-2, with 9 bases fitting TRBD2. CDR1 is SGHAT, CDR2 FQNNGV, per germline. With V trimmed by 7 bases and J by 5 bases, 9 bases remained unmatched. The CDR3 has 15 amino acids. CDR3 protein: CASNPRLAEDNEQFF. CDR3 DNA sequence: TGTGCCAGCAACCCCAGACTAGCGGAGGACAATGAGCAGTTCTTC.